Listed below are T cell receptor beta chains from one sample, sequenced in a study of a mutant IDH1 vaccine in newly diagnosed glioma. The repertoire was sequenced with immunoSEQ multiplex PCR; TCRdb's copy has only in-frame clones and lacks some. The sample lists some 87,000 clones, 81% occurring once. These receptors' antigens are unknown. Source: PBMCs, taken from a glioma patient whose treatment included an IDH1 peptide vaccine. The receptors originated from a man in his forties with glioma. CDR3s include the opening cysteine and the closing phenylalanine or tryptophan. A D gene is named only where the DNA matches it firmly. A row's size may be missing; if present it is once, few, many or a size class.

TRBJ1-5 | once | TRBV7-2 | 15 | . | CASSNLQRSNQPQHF | TGTGCCAGCAGCAATCTACAGAGGAGCAATCAGCCCCAGCATTTT
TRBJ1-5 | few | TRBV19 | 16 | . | CASNIGAGVVNQPQHF | TGTGCCAGTAACATAGGGGCAGGGGTTGTCAATCAGCCCCAGCATTTT
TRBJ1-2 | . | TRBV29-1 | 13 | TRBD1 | CSVLQGDLYGYTF | TGCAGCGTGCTACAGGGGGATCTCTATGGCTACACCTTC
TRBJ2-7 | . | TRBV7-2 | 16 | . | CASSFDVRSHRWEQYF | TGTGCCAGCAGCTTCGATGTCCGAAGCCACCGATGGGAGCAGTACTTC
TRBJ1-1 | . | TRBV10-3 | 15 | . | CATGEGLRGNTEAFF | TGTGCCACCGGGGAAGGCCTTCGGGGCAACACTGAAGCTTTCTTT
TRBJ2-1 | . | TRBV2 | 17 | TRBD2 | CASSEDTAGGLYNEQFF | TGTGCCAGCAGTGAAGATACGGCGGGGGGGCTCTACAATGAGCAGTTCTTC
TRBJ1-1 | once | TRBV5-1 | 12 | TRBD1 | CASSHGTGKSFF | TGCGCCAGCAGTCACGGGACAGGGAAGTCTTTCTTT
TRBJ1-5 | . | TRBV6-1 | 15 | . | CASSEQILSIVPQHF | TGTGCCAGCAGTGAACAGATCCTCTCAATTGTGCCCCAGCATTTT
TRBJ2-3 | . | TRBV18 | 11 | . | CASSRGDTQYF | TGTGCCAGCTCTCGGGGAGATACGCAGTATTTT
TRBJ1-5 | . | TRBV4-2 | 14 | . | CASSQDTNAQPQHF | TGTGCCAGCAGCCAAGACACGAATGCCCAGCCCCAGCATTTT
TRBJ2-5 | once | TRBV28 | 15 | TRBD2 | CASSLAGGIQETQYF | TGTGCCAGCAGTTTAGCGGGAGGGATCCAAGAGACCCAGTACTTC
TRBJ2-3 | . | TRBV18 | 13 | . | CASSLRRDDTQYF | TGTGCCAGCTCACTCCGAAGAGACGATACGCAGTATTTT
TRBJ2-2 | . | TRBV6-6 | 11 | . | CASRLVGELFF | TGTGCCAGCCGACTAGTTGGGGAGCTGTTTTTT
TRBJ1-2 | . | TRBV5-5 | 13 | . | CASSPHGSGGYTF | TGTGCCAGCAGCCCACATGGGTCGGGCGGCTACACCTTC
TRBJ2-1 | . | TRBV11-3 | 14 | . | CASSLSPVNNEQFF | TGTGCCAGCAGCCTGAGTCCAGTAAACAATGAGCAGTTCTTC
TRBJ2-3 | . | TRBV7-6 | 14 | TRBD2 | CASKSGRVTDTQYF | TGTGCCAGCAAGAGCGGGAGGGTCACAGATACGCAGTATTTT
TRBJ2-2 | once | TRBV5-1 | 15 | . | CASSESGRSAGELFF | TGCGCCAGCAGCGAATCGGGGAGATCGGCCGGGGAGCTGTTTTTT
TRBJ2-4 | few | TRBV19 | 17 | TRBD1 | CASSKVLRDRGKNIQYF | TGTGCCAGTAGTAAGGTCTTGAGGGACAGGGGAAAAAACATTCAGTACTTC
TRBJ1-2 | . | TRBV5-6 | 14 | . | CASSLGRGWPGYTF | TGTGCCAGCAGCTTGGGACGGGGATGGCCTGGCTACACCTTC
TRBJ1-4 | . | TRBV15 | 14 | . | CATSSTDRGEKLFF | TGTGCCACCAGTAGCACCGATAGAGGTGAAAAACTGTTTTTT
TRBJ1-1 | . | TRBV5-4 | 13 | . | CASSQDGNTEAFF | TGTGCCAGCAGCCAAGATGGGAACACTGAAGCTTTCTTT
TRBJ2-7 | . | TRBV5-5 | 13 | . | CASSLWQYYEQYF | TGTGCCAGCAGCTTGTGGCAGTACTACGAGCAGTACTTC
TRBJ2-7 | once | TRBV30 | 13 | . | CAWSGGNGYEQYF | TGTGCCTGGAGTGGGGGTAACGGTTACGAGCAGTACTTC
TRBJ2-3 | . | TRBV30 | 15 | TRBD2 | CACQVHGGSKDTQYF | TGTGCCTGCCAAGTACACGGCGGGAGTAAGGATACGCAGTATTTT
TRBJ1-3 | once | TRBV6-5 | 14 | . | CASSPYGVGNTIYF | TGTGCCAGCAGCCCCTATGGGGTTGGAAACACCATATATTTT
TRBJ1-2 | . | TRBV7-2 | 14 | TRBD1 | CASSLEQGPYGYTF | TGTGCCAGCAGCTTAGAACAGGGGCCCTATGGCTACACCTTC
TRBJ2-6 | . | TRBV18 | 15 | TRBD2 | CASSPGGSGANVLTF | TGTGCCAGCTCCCCGGGGGGCTCTGGGGCCAACGTCCTGACTTTC
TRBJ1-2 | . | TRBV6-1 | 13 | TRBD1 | CASSTQGVDGYTF | TGTGCCAGCAGTACGCAGGGGGTCGATGGCTACACCTTC
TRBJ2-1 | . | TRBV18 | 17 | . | CASSPPEAKTTLNEQFF | TGTGCCAGCTCACCACCGGAAGCGAAGACCACACTGAATGAGCAGTTCTTC
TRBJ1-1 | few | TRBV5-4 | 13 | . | CASSLGTYTEAFF | TGTGCCAGCAGCTTAGGGACCTACACTGAAGCTTTCTTT
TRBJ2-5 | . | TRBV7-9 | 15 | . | CASSLRSGGQETQYF | TGTGCCAGCAGCTTACGGTCAGGGGGGCAAGAGACCCAGTACTTC
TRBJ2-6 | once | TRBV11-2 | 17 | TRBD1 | CASSLWTGGSGANVLTF | TGTGCCAGCAGCCTCTGGACAGGGGGCTCTGGGGCCAACGTCCTGACTTTC
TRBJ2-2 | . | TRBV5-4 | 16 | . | CASSLSLTGRTGELFF | TGTGCCAGCAGCTTGAGTTTAACAGGGAGGACCGGGGAGCTGTTTTTT
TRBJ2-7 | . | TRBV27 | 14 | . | CASSPSLGVGEQYF | TGTGCCAGCAGTCCCAGTTTGGGGGTGGGGGAGCAGTACTTC
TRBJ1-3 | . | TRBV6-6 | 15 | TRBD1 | CASRIGQGSGNTIYF | TGTGCCAGCAGAATTGGACAGGGCTCTGGAAACACCATATATTTT
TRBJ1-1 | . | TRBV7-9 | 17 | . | CASSHRTAAIRDTEAFF | TGTGCCAGCAGCCATAGGACCGCCGCAATAAGGGACACTGAAGCTTTCTTT
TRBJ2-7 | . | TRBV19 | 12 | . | CASSYGFYEQYF | TGTGCCAGTAGTTACGGGTTTTACGAGCAGTACTTC
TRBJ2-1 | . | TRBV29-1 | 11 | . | CSVEGRGEQFF | TGCAGCGTTGAAGGGAGGGGAGAGCAGTTCTTC
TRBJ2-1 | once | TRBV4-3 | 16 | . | CASSQDDSFGTNEQFF | TGCGCCAGCAGCCAAGACGACTCTTTCGGAACCAATGAGCAGTTCTTC
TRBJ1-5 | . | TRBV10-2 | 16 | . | CASSDLRAADNQPQHF | TGCGCCAGCAGTGATCTACGGGCCGCTGACAATCAGCCCCAGCATTTT
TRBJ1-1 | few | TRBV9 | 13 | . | CASSPHPGPEAFF | TGTGCCAGCAGCCCCCACCCTGGGCCTGAAGCTTTCTTT
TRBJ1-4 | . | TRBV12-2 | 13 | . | CASRLTGNQKLFF | TGTGCAAGTCGCTTGACAGGGAATCAAAAACTGTTTTTT
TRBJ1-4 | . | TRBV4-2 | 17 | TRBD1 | CASSQETGVLTNEKLFF | TGTGCCAGCAGCCAAGAGACAGGGGTTCTAACTAATGAAAAACTGTTTTTT
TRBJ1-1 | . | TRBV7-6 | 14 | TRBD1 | CASSSGQGDTEAFF | TGTGCCAGCAGCTCTGGACAGGGGGACACTGAAGCTTTCTTT
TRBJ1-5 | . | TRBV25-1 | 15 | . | CASSESKGSNQPQHF | TGTGCCAGCAGTGAATCAAAGGGCTCTAATCAGCCCCAGCATTTT
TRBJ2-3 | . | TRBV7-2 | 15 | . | CASSLVGRRTDTQYF | TGTGCCAGCAGCTTAGTCGGGCGCCGCACAGATACGCAGTATTTT
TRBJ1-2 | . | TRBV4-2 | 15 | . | CASSQDPVGPWGYTF | TGTGCCAGCAGCCAAGATCCAGTAGGGCCGTGGGGCTACACCTTC
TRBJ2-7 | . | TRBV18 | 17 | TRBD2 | CASSTGTSGRIQNEQYF | TGTGCCAGCTCAACAGGGACTAGCGGGAGGATTCAGAACGAGCAGTACTTC
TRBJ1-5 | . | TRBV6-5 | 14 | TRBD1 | CASSSTGGSQPQHF | TGTGCCAGCAGTTCTACAGGGGGCAGTCAGCCCCAGCATTTT
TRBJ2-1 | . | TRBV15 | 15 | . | CATSRETGTYNEQFF | TGTGCCACCAGCAGAGAAACGGGGACCTACAATGAGCAGTTCTTC
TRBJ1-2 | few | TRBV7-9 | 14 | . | CASTPTSGIYGYTF | TGTGCCAGCACCCCTACTTCAGGGATCTATGGCTACACCTTC
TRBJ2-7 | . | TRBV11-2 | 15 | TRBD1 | CASSLAGTGTGEQYF | TGTGCCAGCAGCTTAGCCGGGACAGGGACGGGCGAGCAGTACTTC
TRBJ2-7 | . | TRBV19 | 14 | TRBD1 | CASSRTGVVGEQYF | TGTGCCAGTAGCCGGACAGGGGTTGTGGGAGAGCAGTACTTC
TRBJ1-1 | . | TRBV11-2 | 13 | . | CASSLAAAFEAFF | TGTGCCAGCAGCTTAGCTGCGGCCTTTGAAGCTTTCTTT
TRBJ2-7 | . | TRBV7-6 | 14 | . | CASSLQGSGYEQYF | TGTGCCAGCAGCTTACAGGGGTCTGGCTACGAGCAGTACTTC